This T cell receptor beta chain was documented in a study of shared clonotypes between healthy human individuals. Study results and limitations: Investigators expected sequencing depth to affect clonotype sharing among donors.

The study ran the assay at deep level. Using immunoSEQ multiplex PCR, the repertoire was profiled, and TCRdb retains in-frame clones only, with some absent. The profile covers about 600,000 clones, with about 97% appearing a single time and 0.045% to 0.06% taken by the ten largest. Concerning this clone: Its specificity is unknown.

The CDR3 is 18 residues long. Trimming shortened V by 5 bases and J by 0 bases, and 21 bases separated the two germline ends. Germline values: CDR1 SGHVS, CDR2 FQNEAQ. The gene calls are TRBV7-8 and TRBJ2-3, with TRBD2 as a possible D gene (5 bases). The TCR comes from a woman in her 30s in good health. Material for sequencing was naive CD4+ T cells sorted from blood. Subset: CD45RA+ positively selected. The CDR3 reads CASSPSRPPGRSTDTQYF. In nucleotides, the CDR3 is TGTGCCAGCAGCCCCAGCAGACCGCCGGGGAGAAGCACAGATACGCAGTATTTT.